This is a list of T cell receptor beta chains from one sample in a study of blood T cell repertoires in COVID-19. The repertoire was sequenced with immunoSEQ multiplex PCR; TCRdb's copy has only in-frame clones and lacks some. The table has 150,000 to 200,000 clones, around 80% seen once. The material sequenced was PBMCs or T cells enriched from blood (not recorded which). The receptors here all came from a woman aged 50 to 60 who had recovered from COVID-19. Each CDR3 is given with its conserved first and last residue. The order of the fields is J gene, V gene, D gene, clone size, CDR3 DNA, CDR3 protein. D genes are given only for firm matches. Expanded clones get a size class; other rows say once, few or many, or leave the size out.

>TRBJ2-1|TRBV5-1|TRBD2|few
TGCGCCAGCAGCTCAGCTACTAGCGGGTTCTACAATGAGCAGTTCTTC
CASSSATSGFYNEQFF
>TRBJ1-6|TRBV19|-|-
TGTGCCAGTAGTGTCCAGGGAAGCTCCTATAATTCACCCCTCCACTTT
CASSVQGSSYNSPLHF
>TRBJ1-4|TRBV7-9|-|once
TGTGCCAGCAGCTCCCACAGGGAGACCGACGTTGAAAAACTGTTTTTT
CASSSHRETDVEKLFF
>TRBJ2-5|TRBV5-1|-|once
TGCGCCAGCAGGGACTTGGAGACCCAGTACTTC
CASRDLETQYF
>TRBJ2-7|TRBV6-5|-|-
TGTGCCAGCAGTTCCCCCCAGCGGGCCTCCTACGAGCAGTACTTC
CASSSPQRASYEQYF
>TRBJ2-7|TRBV7-2|TRBD2|once
TGTGCCAGCAGCTTATCAGCGGGAGCCCGGAACGAGCAGTACTTC
CASSLSAGARNEQYF
>TRBJ1-1|TRBV27|-|-
TGTGCCAGCAGTTACAGGGTGAACACTGAAGCTTTCTTT
CASSYRVNTEAFF
>TRBJ1-1|TRBV7-9|-|-
TGTGCCAGCACGGGTCCGGAGGTCCGGAGCGAAGCTTTCTTT
CASTGPEVRSEAFF
>TRBJ1-1|TRBV11-2|-|-
TGTGCCAGCAGCCTGAGTCGCGGGTTTACTGAAGCTTTCTTT
CASSLSRGFTEAFF
>TRBJ1-1|TRBV15|TRBD1|-
TGTGCCACCAGCAGAGTCGGGACAGGGAGGACTGAAGCTTTCTTT
CATSRVGTGRTEAFF
>TRBJ2-7|TRBV10-2|-|-
TGCGCCAGCCGAGGGAACAGGGACTACGAGCAGTACTTC
CASRGNRDYEQYF
>TRBJ2-7|TRBV6-5|TRBD1|-
TGTGCCAGCAGCGCCGACAGGGACGGTCCCTACGAGCAGTACTTC
CASSADRDGPYEQYF
>TRBJ1-2|TRBV5-6|-|-
TGTGCCAGCAGCTTGGGCCCGGAGAACTATGGCTACACCTTC
CASSLGPENYGYTF
>TRBJ2-7|TRBV21-1|-|-
TGTGCCAGCAGCAACCCCCAGGGGTTCTACGAGCAGTACTTC
CASSNPQGFYEQYF
>TRBJ1-2|TRBV5-6|TRBD1|-
TGTGCCAGCAGCTCCGGACCCCTGGACAGGTACTATGGCTACACCTTC
CASSSGPLDRYYGYTF
>TRBJ2-3|TRBV7-2|TRBD2|few
TGTGCCAGCAGCTTAAGCGGGAGAGGGGATACGCAGTATTTT
CASSLSGRGDTQYF
>TRBJ1-5|TRBV7-2|TRBD1|-
TGTGCCAGCAGCCCTGACAGGGGGCCTAATCAGCCCCAGCATTTT
CASSPDRGPNQPQHF
>TRBJ1-1|TRBV9|-|-
TGTGCCAGCAGCGTGACAGTGAGTCCGAACACTGAAGCTTTCTTT
CASSVTVSPNTEAFF
>TRBJ1-6|TRBV7-2|TRBD1|-
TGTGCCAGCAGCTCGCGACAGGGAAGGGCAGAAAATTCACCCCTCCACTTT
CASSSRQGRAENSPLHF
>TRBJ1-2|TRBV7-3|TRBD1|-
TGTGCCAGCAGCTTAAATTGGACAGGGGACTATGGCTACACCTTC
CASSLNWTGDYGYTF
>TRBJ1-6|TRBV6-6|-|-
TGTGCCAGCAGTTACTTTGGAGCTAGAAATTCACCCCTCCACTTT
CASSYFGARNSPLHF
>TRBJ1-4|TRBV4-1|-|many
TGCGCCAGCAGCTCCCGGCTACAGGGACACGGGTCTAATGAAAAACTGTTTTTT
CASSSRLQGHGSNEKLFF
>TRBJ2-7|TRBV14|TRBD1|-
TGTGCCAGCAGCCAAGCTTGGTGGGGACAGAAGACCGGCGAGCAGTACTTC
CASSQAWWGQKTGEQYF
>TRBJ1-2|TRBV7-9|-|-
TGTGCCAGCGGTGCCGGGTTTAGTGGCTACACCTTC
CASGAGFSGYTF
>TRBJ2-2|TRBV7-3|-|-
TGTGCCAGCACCTCCGGTGGACTCGGGGAGCTGTTTTTT
CASTSGGLGELFF
>TRBJ2-3|TRBV12-3/TRBV12-4|TRBD1|-
TGTGCCAGCAGTACCACATTACAGGGGACGCAGTATTTT
CASSTTLQGTQYF
>TRBJ1-6|TRBV5-1|-|-
TGCGCCAGCAGCTTGGGACAGTATATGGGGACCTATAATTCACCCCTCCACTTT
CASSLGQYMGTYNSPLHF
>TRBJ1-5|TRBV5-5|-|few
TGTGCCAGCAGCCAACAGTACGGTATTAGCAATCAGCCCCAGCATTTT
CASSQQYGISNQPQHF
>TRBJ2-1|TRBV7-9|TRBD1|-
TGTGCCAGCAGCTCTACGACAGGGTGGTCGGCTGAGCAGTTCTTC
CASSSTTGWSAEQFF
>TRBJ2-1|TRBV27|TRBD2|-
TGTGCCAGCAGTTCGGGCGGGGGGGCGTCCACCTACAATGAGCAGTTCTTC
CASSSGGGASTYNEQFF
>TRBJ1-5|TRBV6-2/TRBV6-3|-|-
TGTGCCAGCAGTACCTCGGGGGGAGGCGTTCAGCCCCAGCATTTT
CASSTSGGGVQPQHF
>TRBJ1-5|TRBV6-2/TRBV6-3|-|few
TGTGCCAGCAGTTTAACAGGGAATCAGCCCCAGCATTTT
CASSLTGNQPQHF
>TRBJ1-1|TRBV7-2|-|-
TGTGCCAGCAGCTTAAAGGTAATAGGCGGGGTGGCTGAAGCTTTCTTT
CASSLKVIGGVAEAFF
>TRBJ2-3|TRBV2|TRBD1|-
TGTGCCAGCAGTGAAGCGGGGGGACAGGGTAGCGCTTATTTT
CASSEAGGQGSAYF
>TRBJ2-1|TRBV7-3|TRBD1|once
TGTGCCAGCAGCTTAAACCCGGGACAGGGGTCGTACAATGAGCAGTTCTTC
CASSLNPGQGSYNEQFF
>TRBJ2-3|TRBV11-1|TRBD2|-
TGTGCCAGCAGTCAACTAGCGGGAGGTGTGGATACGCAGTATTTT
CASSQLAGGVDTQYF
>TRBJ2-1|TRBV5-3|TRBD1|-
TGTGCCAGAAGCTTGGGCCTCGGACAGGACGGTAATGAGCAGTTCTTC
CARSLGLGQDGNEQFF
>TRBJ1-2|TRBV28|-|-
TGTGCCAGCAGTCCGATGGACAGAGCTAACTATGGCTACACCTTC
CASSPMDRANYGYTF
>TRBJ1-5|TRBV13|-|once
TGTGCCAGCAGCTTAGGGCAGGGAGGATTCCAGCCCCAGCATTTT
CASSLGQGGFQPQHF
>TRBJ2-5|TRBV12-1|-|-
TGTGCCAGCAGCTTTGCCGAAGCGGGAGGGGAGACCCAGTACTTC
CASSFAEAGGETQYF
>TRBJ1-3|TRBV6-6|-|-
TGTGCCAGCACCCGGGGAGGTTCTGGAAACACCATATATTTT
CASTRGGSGNTIYF
>TRBJ1-6|TRBV27|TRBD1|-
TGTGCCAGCAGTACCACAGGGGCCCGATCACCCCTCCACTTT
CASSTTGARSPLHF
>TRBJ1-2|TRBV4-1|TRBD1|-
TGCGCCAGCAGCCAAGGCCAGGGGGCCCACTATGGCTACACCTTC
CASSQGQGAHYGYTF
>TRBJ1-1|TRBV5-1|TRBD1|-
TGCGCCAGCAGCTGGGGACAGGTGAACACTGAAGCTTTCTTT
CASSWGQVNTEAFF
>TRBJ1-4|TRBV5-5|TRBD1|few
TGTGCCAGCAGCGCCGGGACAGCTACAACTAATGAAAAACTGTTTTTT
CASSAGTATTNEKLFF
>TRBJ2-1|TRBV19|-|-
TGTGCCAGTAGTAAGAACCGGGACACCGTAAACAATGAGCAGTTCTTC
CASSKNRDTVNNEQFF
>TRBJ2-4|TRBV2|-|once
TGTGCCAGCACGATTGAAGGGGGAAGGAGAAACATTCAGTACTTC
CASTIEGGRRNIQYF
>TRBJ1-2|TRBV3-1/TRBV3-2|TRBD1|-
TGTGCCAGCAGCCAAACCCCCGGGACAGTCTATGGCTACACCTTC
CASSQTPGTVYGYTF